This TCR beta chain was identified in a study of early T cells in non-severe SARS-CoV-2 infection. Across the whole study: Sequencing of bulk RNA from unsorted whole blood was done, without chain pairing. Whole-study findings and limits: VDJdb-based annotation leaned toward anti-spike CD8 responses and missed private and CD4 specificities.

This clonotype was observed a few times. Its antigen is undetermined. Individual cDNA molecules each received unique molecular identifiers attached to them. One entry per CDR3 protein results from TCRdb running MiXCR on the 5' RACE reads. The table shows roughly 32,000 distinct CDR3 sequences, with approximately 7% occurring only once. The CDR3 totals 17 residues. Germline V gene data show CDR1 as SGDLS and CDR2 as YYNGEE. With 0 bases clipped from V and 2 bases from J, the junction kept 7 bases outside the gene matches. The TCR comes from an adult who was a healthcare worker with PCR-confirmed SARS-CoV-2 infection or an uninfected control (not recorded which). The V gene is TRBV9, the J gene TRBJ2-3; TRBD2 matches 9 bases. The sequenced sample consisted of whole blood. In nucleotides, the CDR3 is TGTGCCAGCAGCGTAGTTCTTAGCGGGAGTACCACAGATACGCAGTATTTT. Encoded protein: CASSVVLSGSTTDTQYF.